This T cell receptor beta chain was observed in a study of T cells after yellow fever vaccination (dated 2019 in TCRdb). Looking at the study overall: The SMART-Seq v4 Ultra Low Input RNA kit was used to prepare libraries from fractions with low cell numbers. To track T-cell clones before and after primary and booster YFV17D yellow fever vaccination, bulk TCR alpha and beta repertoires were sequenced longitudinally. Two healthy male donors, one aged 18 to 30 and one aged 30 to 40 years, were included in the cohort. Blood was collected at multiple timepoints before and after primary and secondary immunization, and bulk PBMC replicates and cell subsets were isolated. Here is what the overall study found, with its caveats: The secondary T-cell response was weaker than the primary response but faster, peaking on day 5 instead of day 15. Most clones expanded after primary vaccination (around 96% of CD4 and 80% to 90% of CD8) were re-detected after the booster, suggesting that broad memory maintenance occurred. Computational filtering was needed because FACS-sorted repertoires could contain abundant contaminating clonotypes from the bulk population. Because only a couple of donors were included in the study, the extent to which the findings can be generalized is limited. A small fraction of clonotypes appeared in both the CD4 and CD8 compartments, likely as a result of convergent recombination.

Looking up the germline V gene yields CDR1 SGHRS and CDR2 YFSETQ. Here V drops 0 bases and J drops 6 bases, and the junction holds 8 bases not matched to any gene. The CDR3 runs 16 amino acids, cysteine and phenylalanine included. Left in the record is the CDR3 DNA by itself, 48 bases read in frame from the first base. This clonotype was observed many times. The antigen it binds to is not known. The record has no base qualities; no much larger clone is one base away. This sample was sequenced with an Illumina NovaSeq 6000. TCR cDNA was synthesized by 5'RACE template switching, through which a universal primer site and unique molecular identifiers were introduced. Priming of cDNA synthesis was performed from both the TCR alpha and TCR beta constant segments. Libraries were amplified in two PCR steps, with sample barcodes and sequencing adapters added in the second step. Sequencing of libraries was performed on Illumina HiSeq 2500 (2x100 bp) or NovaSeq (2x150 bp). The original methods were these. Demultiplexing of reads and collapsing into UMI consensus sequences were performed with MIGEC, and V(D)J alignment was carried out with MiXCR. Vaccine-responding clonotypes were identified with edgeR using replicate PBMC samples, with FDR below 0.01 and a log2 fold change above 5 up to day 15 being required. CD4 or CD8 identity was assigned to each bulk clonotype according to whether the clonotype was present at higher abundance in the sequenced CD4 repertoire or the sequenced CD8 repertoire. In-frame beta chains were kept once TCRdb had trimmed the public reads at Q25 with fastp and called clones with MiXCR. Rows are unified per CDR3 protein, each entry keeping the most common DNA and genes. The V and J calls reflect TCRdb's pipeline rather than the authors' work. This sample is represented by some 220,000 distinct CDR3 sequences; approximately 3% of them were singletons. The ten largest account for around 3% of the sample.

Sample treatment or condition, as interpreted from the label and publication: live attenuated yellow fever vaccine strain. PBMCs were isolated from peripheral blood using a standard Ficoll-Paque protocol. Dynabeads CD4 and CD8 positive selection kits were used to isolate the CD4 and CD8 T-cell fractions. RNA was extracted with TriZol from bulk PBMCs, CD4 and CD8 fractions, and dextramer-positive and dextramer-negative fractions. The chain employs TRBV5-1 and TRBJ2-2, with 7 bases in between that match TRBD1. This clonotype originated in a man between 18 and 35 years old who received the YFV17D yellow fever vaccine. Source: CD4+ T cells sorted from PBMCs, taken 10 days after the yellow fever booster vaccination. The sequence in DNA is TGCGCCAGCAGCTTGGAGGGGGCTCGGAAAGCCGGGGAGCTGTTTTTT. Its product reads: CASSLEGARKAGELFF. Where the CDR3 stops, the reference TRBV5-1 and TRBJ2-2 genes take over; the full variable domain is KAGVTQTPRYLIKTRGQQVTLSCSPISGHRSVSWYQQTPGQGLQFLFEYFSETQRNKGNFPGRFSGRQFSNSRSEMNVSTLELGDSALYLCASSLEGARKAGELFFGEGSRLTVL.